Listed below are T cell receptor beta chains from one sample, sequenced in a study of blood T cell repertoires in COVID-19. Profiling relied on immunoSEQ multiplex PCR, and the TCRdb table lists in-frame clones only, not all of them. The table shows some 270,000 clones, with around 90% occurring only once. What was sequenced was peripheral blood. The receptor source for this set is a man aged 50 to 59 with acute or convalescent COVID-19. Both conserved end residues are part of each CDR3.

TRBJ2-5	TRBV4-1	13	CASSLTGLETQYF
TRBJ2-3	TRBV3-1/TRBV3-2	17	CASSPYAQAGGTDTQYF
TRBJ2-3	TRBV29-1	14	CSSGLAGAGDTQYF
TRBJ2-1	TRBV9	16	CASSARRTGIDNEQFF
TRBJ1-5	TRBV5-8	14	CASSLRQQNQPQHF
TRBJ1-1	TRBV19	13	CASSPRLDTEAFF
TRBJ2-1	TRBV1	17	CTSSQADGTADYNEQFF
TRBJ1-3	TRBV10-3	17	CAISSKTGTLSGNTIYF
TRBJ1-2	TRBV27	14	CASSYSHTTGGYTF
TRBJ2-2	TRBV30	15	CALTGNGLNTGELFF
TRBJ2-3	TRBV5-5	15	CASSFFLGATDTQYF
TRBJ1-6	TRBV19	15	CASSPEDRGNSPLHF
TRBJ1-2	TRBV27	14	CASSFPGQVGGYTF
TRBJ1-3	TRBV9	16	CASSTGQGASGNTIYF
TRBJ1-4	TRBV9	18	CASSHTGTGFTTNEKLFF
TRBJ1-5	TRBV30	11	CAWSVGQPQHF
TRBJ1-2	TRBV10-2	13	CASSEAGDGGYTF
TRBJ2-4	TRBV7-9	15	CASSFDRGSRNIQYF
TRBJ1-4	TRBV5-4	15	CASSLGETGGEKLFF
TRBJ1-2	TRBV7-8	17	CASSLVGRIQDRNGYTF
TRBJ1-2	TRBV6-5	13	CASTPAGSYGYTF
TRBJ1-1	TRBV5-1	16	CASSLGPGGRSIEAFF
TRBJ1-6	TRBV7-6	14	CASSSTGDNSPLHF
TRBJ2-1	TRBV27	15	CASSLLAIQSNEQFF
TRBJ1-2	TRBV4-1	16	CASSQAIRQGARGYTF
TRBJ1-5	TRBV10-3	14	CARRQGEGNQPQHF
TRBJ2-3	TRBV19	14	CASMKGTAADTQYF
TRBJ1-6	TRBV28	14	CASSLGQDNSPLHF
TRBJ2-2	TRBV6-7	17	CASSPPGGATNTGELFF
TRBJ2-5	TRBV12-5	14	CASTGRGNQETQYF
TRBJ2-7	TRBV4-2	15	CASSQDRDTAYEQYF
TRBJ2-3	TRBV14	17	CASSHTKGQMRTDTQYF
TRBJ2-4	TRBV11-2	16	CASSLDNRAPKNIQYF
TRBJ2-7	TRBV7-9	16	CASSPTRDRVFDEQYF
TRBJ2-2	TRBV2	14	CASRGGSTVGELFF
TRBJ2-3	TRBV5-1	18	CASSLEASGGVWTDTQYF
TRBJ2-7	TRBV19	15	CASNFRDRGSYEQYF
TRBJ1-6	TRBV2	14	CASSGQGTNSPLHF
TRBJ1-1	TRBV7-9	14	CASSLETGAAEAFF
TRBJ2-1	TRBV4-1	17	CASSQVGGGGFYNEQFF
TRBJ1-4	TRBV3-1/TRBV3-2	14	CASSEYRTTEKLFF